A selection of T cell receptor beta chains follows, all from one sample in a study of identical twins. TCRdb recomputed calls from the 5' RACE reads with MiXCR, one row per CDR3 protein. The table has 1,800,000 or so distinct CDR3 sequences, roughly 35% seen once. Sequencing was carried out using cord blood. These receptors were obtained from a newborn girl in good health. CDR3s include the opening cysteine and the closing phenylalanine or tryptophan. Each record gives: V gene, J gene, clone size, D gene, CDR3 protein, CDR3 DNA. A D gene is named only where the DNA matches it firmly. Not every row has a clone size; where given, it reads once, few, many or a size class.

v_call: TRBV10-3
j_call: TRBJ2-7
clone_size: -
d_call: -
cdr3_aa: CAISEGRSSYNEQYF
cdr3_nt: TGTGCCATCAGTGAAGGAAGGAGCTCCTACAATGAGCAGTACTTC

v_call: TRBV12-3/TRBV12-4
j_call: TRBJ2-3
clone_size: few
d_call: TRBD2
cdr3_aa: CASSPPGTSAKGDTQYF
cdr3_nt: TGTGCCAGCAGTCCCCCCGGAACTAGCGCCAAGGGAGATACGCAGTATTTT

v_call: TRBV18
j_call: TRBJ2-5
clone_size: many
d_call: -
cdr3_aa: CASSQYQETQYF
cdr3_nt: TGTGCCAGCAGCCAGTACCAAGAGACCCAGTACTTC

v_call: TRBV28
j_call: TRBJ2-1
clone_size: -
d_call: -
cdr3_aa: CASIPFSYNEQFF
cdr3_nt: TGTGCCAGCATCCCCTTCTCCTACAATGAGCAGTTCTTC

v_call: TRBV6-5
j_call: TRBJ2-5
clone_size: -
d_call: -
cdr3_aa: CASSSENRGGFFLRETQYF
cdr3_nt: TGTGCCAGCAGTTCCGAGAACAGGGGGGGCTTTTTTTTGAGAGAGACCCAGTACTTC

v_call: TRBV20-1
j_call: TRBJ2-5
clone_size: -
d_call: -
cdr3_aa: CSAPVQLQETQYF
cdr3_nt: TGCAGTGCCCCAGTCCAGCTCCAAGAGACCCAGTACTTC

v_call: TRBV3-1
j_call: TRBJ2-1
clone_size: -
d_call: TRBD2
cdr3_aa: CASSQPLTSGTPVSSYNEQFF
cdr3_nt: TGTGCCAGCAGCCAACCCCTGACTAGCGGGACTCCCGTCAGCTCCTACAATGAGCAGTTCTTC

v_call: TRBV28
j_call: TRBJ2-7
clone_size: few
d_call: TRBD2
cdr3_aa: CASRRAGTYYEQYF
cdr3_nt: TGTGCCAGCAGGAGAGCGGGAACCTACTACGAGCAGTACTTC

v_call: TRBV7-2
j_call: TRBJ2-7
clone_size: -
d_call: -
cdr3_aa: CASSLFPVYEQYF
cdr3_nt: TGTGCCAGCAGCTTATTCCCTGTCTACGAGCAGTACTTC

v_call: TRBV5-6
j_call: TRBJ2-4
clone_size: -
d_call: -
cdr3_aa: CASSRINAGALNIQYF
cdr3_nt: TGTGCCAGCAGCCGTATTAATGCAGGGGCTCTGAACATTCAGTACTTC

v_call: TRBV27
j_call: TRBJ2-7
clone_size: once
d_call: TRBD2
cdr3_aa: CASRSGTSVYNEQYF
cdr3_nt: TGTGCCAGCAGGTCCGGGACTAGTGTGTACAATGAGCAGTACTTC

v_call: TRBV12-3/TRBV12-4
j_call: TRBJ2-5
clone_size: -
d_call: TRBD1
cdr3_aa: CASSLGTGARETQYF
cdr3_nt: TGTGCCAGCAGCCTTGGGACAGGCGCCCGAGAGACCCAGTACTTC

v_call: TRBV5-1
j_call: TRBJ1-1
clone_size: few
d_call: -
cdr3_aa: CASSLAVGMGVTEAFF
cdr3_nt: TGCGCCAGCAGCTTGGCCGTAGGAATGGGGGTCACTGAAGCTTTCTTT

v_call: TRBV20-1
j_call: TRBJ1-2
clone_size: -
d_call: -
cdr3_aa: CSARQAGYGYTF
cdr3_nt: TGCAGTGCTCGACAGGCGGGCTATGGCTACACCTTC

v_call: TRBV10-1
j_call: TRBJ2-2
clone_size: -
d_call: -
cdr3_aa: CASPGDLYTGELFF
cdr3_nt: TGCGCCAGCCCCGGCGACCTATACACCGGGGAGCTGTTTTTT

v_call: TRBV29-1
j_call: TRBJ2-7
clone_size: few
d_call: TRBD1
cdr3_aa: CSVEDRAGGLSSHEQYF
cdr3_nt: TGCAGCGTTGAAGATCGGGCAGGGGGCCTGAGCTCCCACGAGCAGTACTTC

v_call: TRBV20-1
j_call: TRBJ2-4
clone_size: -
d_call: -
cdr3_aa: CSAPSSVSKNIQYF
cdr3_nt: TGCAGTGCCCCGTCTAGCGTGTCCAAAAACATTCAGTACTTC

v_call: TRBV4-1
j_call: TRBJ1-2
clone_size: few
d_call: -
cdr3_aa: CASSQVLVNYGYTF
cdr3_nt: TGCGCCAGCAGCCAAGTTTTGGTGAACTATGGCTACACCTTC

v_call: TRBV10-3
j_call: TRBJ1-2
clone_size: -
d_call: -
cdr3_aa: CAIPPGGDGYTF
cdr3_nt: TGTGCCATCCCCCCGGGGGGGGACGGCTACACCTTC

v_call: TRBV24-1
j_call: TRBJ1-1
clone_size: few
d_call: -
cdr3_aa: CATSDSVGNTEAFF
cdr3_nt: TGTGCCACCAGTGATTCCGTGGGGAACACTGAAGCTTTCTTT

v_call: TRBV12-3/TRBV12-4
j_call: TRBJ1-5
clone_size: many
d_call: -
cdr3_aa: CASSLPGSYSNQPQHF
cdr3_nt: TGTGCCAGCAGTTTACCGGGCTCTTATAGCAATCAGCCCCAGCATTTT

v_call: TRBV5-1
j_call: TRBJ2-4
clone_size: -
d_call: -
cdr3_aa: CASSLTSEVTEQYF
cdr3_nt: TGCGCCAGCAGCTTGACTAGTGAAGTAACTGAGCAGTACTTC

v_call: TRBV20-1
j_call: TRBJ1-2
clone_size: -
d_call: -
cdr3_aa: CSASRTDNYGYTF
cdr3_nt: TGCAGTGCTAGCAGGACGGATAACTATGGCTACACCTTC

v_call: TRBV19
j_call: TRBJ2-1
clone_size: -
d_call: TRBD1
cdr3_aa: CASNNISRTGTQFF
cdr3_nt: TGTGCCAGTAATAATATTTCCCGGACAGGGACGCAGTTCTTC

v_call: TRBV5-1
j_call: TRBJ2-3
clone_size: -
d_call: -
cdr3_aa: CASSPTWNTDTQYF
cdr3_nt: TGCGCCAGCAGCCCCACGTGGAACACAGATACGCAGTATTTT

v_call: TRBV12-3/TRBV12-4
j_call: TRBJ2-2
clone_size: -
d_call: TRBD2
cdr3_aa: CASSLGVAGGYTGELFF
cdr3_nt: TGTGCCAGCAGCTTAGGAGTTGCGGGGGGCTACACCGGGGAGCTGTTTTTT

v_call: TRBV11-2
j_call: TRBJ2-7
clone_size: -
d_call: TRBD2
cdr3_aa: CASSPPGLAINEQYF
cdr3_nt: TGTGCCAGCAGCCCTCCGGGACTAGCGATCAACGAGCAGTACTTC